These 21 T cell receptor beta chains were sequenced from one sample in a study of T cells in Graves' hyperthyroidism and ophthalmopathy (dated by TCRdb to the late 2010s). The library was generated by multiplex PCR. The instrument given in TCRdb is Illumina HiSeq 2000. TCR beta CDR3 regions were amplified from RNA transcripts. A first-round RT-PCR of the TCR CDR3 used the HTBI primer set with the Qiagen OneStep RT-PCR kit. Clones were called with MiXCR by TCRdb after fastp trimmed the public reads at Q25, and only in-frame beta chains were retained. Identical CDR3 proteins give one entry, which carries the most common genes and DNA. This sample lists around 210,000 distinct CDR3 sequences; about a sixth were detected once. The top ten hold about half of the sample. Source material: blood. These receptor sequences come from a woman in her fifties or sixties with Graves' hyperthyroidism.

This clonotype was seen only a few times. The rearrangement links TRBV18 to TRBJ2-5; the D gene is possibly TRBD1 (6 bases). Germline CDR1 reads KGHSH; CDR2 reads LQKENI. Trimming took off 4 bases at V and 4 bases at J, with 28 bases between the two ends. The CDR3 sequence is 19 residues long. The CDR3 region has the DNA TGTGCCAGCTCACAGTTCGGGACACTGGGGTCCCTTCAAGGAGAGACCCAGTACTTC. It is translated as CASSQFGTLGSLQGETQYF.

The chain uses TRBV27 and TRBJ2-5, with TRBD2 matching 15 bases. Germline V gene lookup returns CDR1 MNHEY and CDR2 SMNVEV (reference sequence). The CDR3 is made up of 15 amino acids. V lost 7 bases to trimming and J lost 5 bases; unmatched junction nucleotides: 5. The CDR3 reads CASTRTSGRVETQYF. The CDR3, as DNA: TGTGCCAGCACCAGGACTAGCGGGAGGGTTGAGACCCAGTACTTC.

CDR3 sequence: CASSLRQGAKFF. CDR3 DNA: TGTGCCAGCAGTTTACGTCAGGGGGCTAAGTTCTTC. This chain links TRBV27 with TRBJ2-1, with 8 nucleotides matching TRBD1. Germline V gene sequence: CDR1 MNHEY, CDR2 SMNVEV (reference sequence). Trimming took 2 bases from V and 14 from J; bases not matched to a gene: 5. This CDR3 comprises 12 residues.

This clonotype has ten or more counts. The J gene is TRBJ2-5, the V gene TRBV7-2, with D perhaps TRBD1 (7 bases). Trimming took off 5 bases at V and 1 base at J, with 17 bases between the two ends. The CDR3 loop spans 16 amino acids. CDR1 and CDR2 (germline): SGHTA, FQGNSA. In nucleotides, the CDR3 is TGTGCCAGCAGCCGTCCAGGGGGGTCTGTCCAAGAGACCCAGTACTTC. Amino acid sequence: CASSRPGGSVQETQYF.

The chain couples TRBV2 to TRBJ2-7, with 14 bases matching TRBD2. Germline V gene sequence: CDR1 SNHLY, CDR2 FYNNEI. There are 17 residues in the CDR3. V was clipped by 6 bases and J by 2 bases; unmatched bases: 9. The CDR3 DNA reads as TGTGCCAGCAGAACCGGGACTAGCGGGGGAACCGCCTACGAGCAGTACTTC. Its translation is CASRTGTSGGTAYEQYF.

The rearrangement joins TRBV20-1 to TRBJ1-4; TRBD1 is a possible D gene (6 bases). V dropped 1 base and J dropped 7 bases, with 16 bases sitting between them. Per germline, CDR1 DFQATT and CDR2 SNEGSKA (reference sequence). This CDR3 contains 15 residues. CDR3 sequence: CSARVFSGVGEKLFF. CDR3 coding DNA: TGCAGTGCTAGAGTTTTTTCAGGGGTTGGTGAAAAACTGTTTTTT.

This clonotype turned up a few times. The rearrangement joins TRBV20-1 to TRBJ1-4, with TRBD1 identical over 9 bases. The CDR3 is made up of 14 amino acids. From germline, CDR1 is DFQATT and CDR2 SNEGSKA (reference sequence). V shed 0 bases, J shed 6 bases, and the junction held 2 bases outside the gene matches. CDR3 residues: CSARDTGGYEKLFF. The CDR3 nucleotides are TGCAGTGCTAGAGACACAGGGGGCTATGAAAAACTGTTTTTT.

This rearrangement joins TRBV5-5 to TRBJ2-1, with D possibly TRBD1 on 6 matching bases. The V end was cut by 4 bases, the J end by 4 bases, with 12 bases between. The germline V gene encodes CDR1 SGHKS and CDR2 YYEKEE (reference sequence). The CDR3 has 14 residues. The CDR3 nucleotides are TGTGCCAGCAGCCCTACAGGGATATACAATGAGCAGTTCTTC. Protein product: CASSPTGIYNEQFF.

The rearrangement joins TRBV3-1 to TRBJ2-5; D possibly uses TRBD1 or TRBD2 (5 bases each). V was trimmed by 0 bases and J by 5 bases, leaving 13 bases between them. The CDR3 sequence is 15 residues long. CDR1 and CDR2 from the germline V gene are LGHDT and YNNKEL (reference sequence). CDR3 sequence: CASSQEGRPRETQYF. CDR3 nucleotide sequence: TGTGCCAGCAGCCAAGAGGGACGGCCTCGGGAGACCCAGTACTTC.

This clonotype showed up just a few times. V and J are TRBV27 and TRBJ2-7; D unresolved. The V gene lost 1 base and the J gene lost 3 bases, with 10 bases spanning the gap. Germline assignment: CDR1 MNHEY and CDR2 SMNVEV (reference sequence). There are 14 residues in the CDR3. The CDR3 spells CASSLLNQVYEQYF. The CDR3 bases are TGTGCCAGCAGTTTATTGAACCAGGTCTACGAGCAGTACTTC.

This clonotype has ten or more counts. The chain uses TRBV20-1 and TRBJ2-3; TRBD2 aligns across 9 bases. The CDR3 extends over 15 amino acids. Germline values: CDR1 DFQATT, CDR2 SNEGSKA (reference sequence). Unmatched junction bases numbered 9, after V lost 6 bases and J lost 2 bases. The CDR3 DNA sequence: TGCAGTGCACACGGATCTAGCGGGGACACAGATACGCAGTATTTT. Amino acid sequence: CSAHGSSGDTDTQYF.

Ten or more counts support this clonotype. The V and J genes are TRBV18 and TRBJ1-2; no firm D call. Trimming removed 1 base at V and 8 bases at J, with 11 bases between. Per the germline V gene, CDR1 is KGHSH and CDR2 is LQKENI. This CDR3 has 13 amino acids. CDR3: CASSPQDSQGYTF. The CDR3 bases are TGTGCCAGCTCACCACAGGACTCCCAGGGCTACACCTTC.

This clonotype was seen many times. The junction departs from the called germline gene at one end, perhaps through a read error. The chain uses TRBV15 and TRBJ2-5; D is undetermined. This CDR3 region has 12 residues. CDR1 is LNHNV and CDR2 is YYDKDF in the germline V gene (reference sequence). CDR3 amino acids: CATGRDYGSQYF. The DNA for the CDR3 is TGTGCCACCGGCAGAGATTATGGCAGCCAGTACTTC.

The genes are TRBV7-9 and TRBJ1-2, with a possible D match to TRBD1 (5 bases). The CDR3 length is 14 residues. Germline-derived CDR1 and CDR2 are SEHNR and FQNEAQ (reference sequence). Trimming stripped 1 base from V and 7 bases from J, with 13 bases between. This chain's CDR3 is CASSLEGAGRGYTF. CDR3 in DNA: TGTGCCAGCAGCTTAGAAGGGGCCGGCCGTGGCTACACCTTC.

This clonotype was seen at least ten times. J is TRBJ1-1 and V is TRBV5-6; perhaps TRBD1 as D (5 bases). Between the trimmed V and J ends, which lost 9 bases and 0 bases, there was a span of 9 bases. The CDR3 has 12 residues. Germline CDR1 is SGHDT and CDR2 is YYEEEE. The CDR3 reads CATGQLNTEAFF. The CDR3 bases are TGTGCCACGGGGCAGTTGAACACTGAAGCTTTCTTT.

Worth noting for this clonotype: A much larger clone is a single base away; this may be a read error. The rearrangement joins TRBV30 to TRBJ1-2, with D hard to call. Germline V lookup: CDR1 GTSNPN, CDR2 SVGIG (reference sequence). CDR3 size: 11 residues. This CDR3 is CAWSVTHGYIF. The DNA of the CDR3 is TGTGCCTGGAGTGTAACTCATGGCTACATCTTC.

This clonotype came up many times. CDR3 nucleotide sequence: TGTGCCAGCTCACCACGGGCGAACCAAGAGACCCAGTACTTC. Translated, it gives CASSPRANQETQYF. V usage is TRBV18 and J usage is TRBJ2-5; D remains unclear. Germline V CDR1 and CDR2: KGHSH, LQKENI. The CDR3 is 14 amino acids. V was pared by 1 base and J by 0 bases, with 6 bases between.

The V call is TRBV4-1, the J call TRBJ2-7; D is uncertain. The CDR3 consists of 14 residues. The V and J ends lost 1 base and 2 bases respectively, with 9 bases between them. The germline V gene encodes CDR1 MGHRA and CDR2 YSYEKL. The CDR3 DNA follows: TGCGCCAGCAGCCAAGTAAAATCCCCCTACGAGCAGTACTTC. Residues: CASSQVKSPYEQYF.

The gene calls are TRBV20-1 and TRBJ1-6; the D is unclear. This CDR3 has 13 residues. The V end was cut by 6 bases, the J end by 8 bases, with 14 bases between. From germline, CDR1 is DFQATT and CDR2 SNEGSKA (reference sequence). The CDR3 DNA reads TGCAGTGCCCGACGGGGTCGGGATTCACCCCTCCACTTT. Its translation is CSARRGRDSPLHF.

The chain carries TRBV2 and TRBJ2-1; D is undetermined. The germline CDR1 and CDR2 sequences are SNHLY and FYNNEI. The CDR3 runs 14 residues. V was pared by 0 bases and J by 6 bases, with 9 bases between. The CDR3 DNA sequence: TGTGCCAGCAGTGAAGCGGGGTGGGCCAATGAGCAGTTCTTC. This encodes CASSEAGWANEQFF.

The CDR3 nucleotides are TGTGCCAGCAGCGCCAGGACAGGTCCACGATCCTACGAGCAGTACTTC. Translating it yields CASSARTGPRSYEQYF. V usage is TRBV11-3 and J usage is TRBJ2-7; TRBD1 agrees at 7 bases. Per the germline V gene, CDR1 is SGHNT and CDR2 is YENEEA. The CDR3 is made up of 16 amino acids. J lost 1 base, V lost 5 bases, and 11 bases had no gene match.